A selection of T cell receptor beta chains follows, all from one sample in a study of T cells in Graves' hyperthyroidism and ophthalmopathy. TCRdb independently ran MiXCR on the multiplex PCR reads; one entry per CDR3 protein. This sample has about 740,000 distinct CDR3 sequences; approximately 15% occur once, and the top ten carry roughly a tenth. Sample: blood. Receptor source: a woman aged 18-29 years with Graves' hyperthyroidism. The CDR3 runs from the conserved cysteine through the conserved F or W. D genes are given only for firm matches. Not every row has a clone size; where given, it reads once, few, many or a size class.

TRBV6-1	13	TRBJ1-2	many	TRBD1	CATRTGGNYGYTF	TGTGCCACACGGACAGGGGGCAACTATGGCTACACCTTC
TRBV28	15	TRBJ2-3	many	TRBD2	CASSVSGIGRDTQYF	TGTGCCAGCAGCGTTAGCGGGATCGGTCGGGATACGCAGTATTTT
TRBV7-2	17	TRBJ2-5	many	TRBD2	CASSLAFRGRAGETQYF	TGTGCCAGCAGCTTAGCATTTCGCGGGAGGGCCGGGGAGACCCAGTACTTC
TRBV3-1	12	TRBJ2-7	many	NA	CASSAQGLGQYF	TGTGCCAGCAGCGCACAGGGATTGGGGCAGTACTTC
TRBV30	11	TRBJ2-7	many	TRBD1	CAWRTGVEQYF	TGTGCCTGGAGGACAGGGGTCGAGCAGTACTTC
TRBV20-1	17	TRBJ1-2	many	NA	CSAPRGGGYLQGIGYTF	TGCAGTGCTCCCCGGGGCGGGGGTTACCTGCAGGGAATCGGCTACACCTTC
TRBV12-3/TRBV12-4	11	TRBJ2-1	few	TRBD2	CASSFWREEFF	TGTGCCAGCAGTTTTTGGCGGGAGGAGTTCTTC
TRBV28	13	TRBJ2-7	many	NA	CASTGVTSYEQYF	TGTGCCAGCACTGGGGTCACCTCCTACGAGCAGTACTTC
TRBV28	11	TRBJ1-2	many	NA	CASGDSRGYTF	TGTGCCAGCGGGGATTCCCGTGGCTACACCTTC
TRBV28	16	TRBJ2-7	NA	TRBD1	CASSFPTGQGLTEQYF	TGTGCCAGCAGTTTTCCTACGGGACAGGGGCTTACCGAGCAGTACTTC
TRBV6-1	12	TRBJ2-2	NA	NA	CASGVYSGELFF	TGTGCCAGCGGGGTCTATAGCGGGGAGCTGTTTTTT
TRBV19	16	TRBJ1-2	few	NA	CASSIDLTGPLYGYTF	TGTGCCAGTAGTATAGATCTAACAGGGCCACTCTATGGCTACACCTTC
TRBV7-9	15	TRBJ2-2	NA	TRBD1	CASSLKGALAGELFF	TGTGCCAGCAGCTTAAAGGGGGCACTGGCCGGGGAGCTGTTTTTT
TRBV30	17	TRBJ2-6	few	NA	CAWSVAPRWSGANVLTF	TGTGCCTGGAGTGTTGCCCCCCGGTGGTCTGGGGCCAACGTCCTGACTTTC
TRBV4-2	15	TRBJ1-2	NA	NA	CASSQDDPARYGYTF	TGTGCCAGCAGCCAAGATGACCCAGCGAGATATGGCTACACCTTC
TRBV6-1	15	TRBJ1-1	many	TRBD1	CASRGTVSQNTEAFF	TGTGCCAGCAGGGGGACAGTCAGCCAAAACACTGAAGCTTTCTTT
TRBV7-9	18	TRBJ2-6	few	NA	CASSSPQGLPSGANVLTF	TGTGCCAGCAGCTCCCCGCAGGGCCTCCCCTCTGGGGCCAACGTCCTGACTTTC
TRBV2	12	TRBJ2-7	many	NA	CASSVVDYEQYF	TGTGCCAGCAGTGTGGTTGACTACGAGCAGTACTTC
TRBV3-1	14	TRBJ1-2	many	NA	CASSQAFDNYGYTF	TGTGCCAGCAGCCAAGCCTTCGATAACTATGGCTACACCTTC
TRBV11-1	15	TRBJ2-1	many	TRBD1	CASSIGTGDYNEQFF	TGTGCCAGCAGCATCGGGACAGGGGACTACAATGAGCAGTTCTTC
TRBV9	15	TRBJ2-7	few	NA	CASSPRYGGFLEQYF	TGTGCCAGCAGCCCTCGCTATGGCGGCTTTCTCGAGCAGTACTTC
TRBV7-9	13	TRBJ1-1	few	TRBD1	CASSSHRGPEAFF	TGTGCCAGCAGCTCACACAGGGGACCTGAAGCTTTCTTT
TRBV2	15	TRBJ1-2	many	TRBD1	CASRIAGTGRQGYTF	TGTGCCAGCAGGATTGCCGGGACAGGGAGACAGGGCTACACCTTC
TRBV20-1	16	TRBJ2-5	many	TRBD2	CSVDRGLAGAKETQYF	TGCAGTGTCGACCGTGGACTAGCGGGGGCTAAAGAGACCCAGTACTTC
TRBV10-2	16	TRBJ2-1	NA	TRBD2	CASSDLLAGPYNEQFF	TGCGCCAGCAGTGATCTGCTAGCGGGGCCCTACAATGAGCAGTTCTTC
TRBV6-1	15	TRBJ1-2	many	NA	CASRNLRGVNYGYTF	TGTGCCAGCAGAAACCTCAGGGGAGTTAACTATGGCTACACCTTC
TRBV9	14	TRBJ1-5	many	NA	CASSATGSDQPQHF	TGTGCCAGCAGCGCAACAGGGTCGGATCAGCCCCAGCATTTT
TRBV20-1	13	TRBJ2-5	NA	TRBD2	CSASTSGKETQYF	TGCAGTGCTTCGACTAGCGGGAAAGAGACCCAGTACTTC
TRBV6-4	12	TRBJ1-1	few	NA	CASSYGQDGAFF	TGTGCCAGCAGTTACGGGCAGGATGGTGCTTTCTTT
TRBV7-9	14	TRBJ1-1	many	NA	CASSRPGENTEAFF	TGTGCCAGCAGCCGGCCGGGTGAAAACACTGAAGCTTTCTTT
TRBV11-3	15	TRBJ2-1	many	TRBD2	CASSFRQREGDEQFF	TGTGCCAGCAGCTTTAGACAGCGGGAGGGCGATGAGCAGTTCTTC
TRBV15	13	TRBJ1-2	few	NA	CAIGEGYGYGYTF	TGTGCCATCGGGGAGGGATACGGCTATGGCTACACCTTC
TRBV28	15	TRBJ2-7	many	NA	CASSALDRLIYEQYF	TGTGCCAGCAGTGCCCTGGACAGATTGATCTACGAGCAGTACTTC
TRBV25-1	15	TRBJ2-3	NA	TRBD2	CASSAPGLAADTQYF	TGTGCCAGCAGCGCCCCGGGACTAGCAGCAGATACGCAGTATTTT
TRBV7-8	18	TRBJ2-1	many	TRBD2	CASSLVGSGRALYNEQFF	TGTGCCAGCAGCTTAGTTGGTAGCGGGAGGGCCCTCTACAATGAGCAGTTCTTC
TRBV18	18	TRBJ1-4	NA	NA	CASSPRGVRGATNGKLFF	TGTGCCAGCTCACCGAGGGGTGTTAGAGGTGCAACTAATGGAAAACTGTTTTTT
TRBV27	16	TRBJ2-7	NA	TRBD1	CASSKTGTGGWYEQYF	TGTGCCAGCAGTAAAACCGGGACAGGGGGCTGGTACGAGCAGTACTTC
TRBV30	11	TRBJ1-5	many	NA	CAWGTRGPQHF	TGTGCCTGGGGGACCCGAGGGCCCCAGCATTTT
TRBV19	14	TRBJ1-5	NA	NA	CASQTRTDNQPQHF	TGTGCCAGTCAAACTCGGACGGATAATCAGCCCCAGCATTTT
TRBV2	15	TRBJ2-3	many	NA	CASKRGLRGEGTQYF	TGTGCCAGCAAACGCGGGTTAAGGGGGGAAGGCACGCAGTATTTT
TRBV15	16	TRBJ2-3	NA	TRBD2	CATSREVAGGADTQYF	TGTGCCACCAGCAGAGAAGTAGCGGGAGGGGCAGATACGCAGTATTTT
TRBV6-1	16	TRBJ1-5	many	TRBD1	CASSPTGTAGNQPQHF	TGTGCCAGCAGTCCCACCGGGACAGCCGGAAATCAGCCCCAGCATTTT
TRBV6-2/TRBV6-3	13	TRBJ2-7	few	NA	CASSYNGRYEQYF	TGTGCCAGCAGTTATAATGGACGTTACGAGCAGTACTTC
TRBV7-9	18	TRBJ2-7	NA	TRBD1	CASSPGTGGLSIRYEQYF	TGTGCCAGCAGCCCCGGGACAGGGGGTTTAAGTATTCGGTACGAGCAGTACTTC
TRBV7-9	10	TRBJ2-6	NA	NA	CATRANVLTF	TGTGCCACCAGGGCCAACGTCCTGACTTTC
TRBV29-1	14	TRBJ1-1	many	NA	CSVERPHMNTEAFF	TGCAGCGTTGAACGACCGCATATGAACACTGAAGCTTTCTTT
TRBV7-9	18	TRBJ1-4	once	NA	CASSLATTSTRLDEKLFF	TGTGCCAGCAGCTTAGCCACTACTTCGACAAGGCTGGATGAAAAACTGTTTTTT
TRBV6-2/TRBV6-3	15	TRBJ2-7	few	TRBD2	CASTEGTSLAYEQYF	TGTGCCAGCACCGAGGGGACTAGCCTCGCCTACGAGCAGTACTTC
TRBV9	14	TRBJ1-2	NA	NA	CASTETGLGYGYTF	TGTGCCAGCACCGAAACGGGACTAGGCTATGGCTACACCTTC
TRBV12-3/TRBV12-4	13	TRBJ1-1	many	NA	CASSRVGRTEAFF	TGTGCCAGCAGTCGGGTGGGCCGGACTGAAGCTTTCTTT